In its sample, the clone carrying this T cell receptor (beta chain) was seen a few times. This sample stems from a study of cytomegalovirus exposure and HLA in healthy donors. PCR primers comprised 60 Vbeta and 13 Jbeta primers. Repertoires were generated with immunoSEQ multiplex PCR, while TCRdb's copy carries only in-frame clones and drops some. The sample holds roughly 98,000 clones; 60% to 80% are singletons and the top ten take approximately 7.7%. The sequencing sample was made of PBMCs. This receptor was identified in a female donor in good health and CMV-seronegative.

For the CDR3, the DNA is TGTGCCAGCAGCTCAGCGGGGAAAGAGACCCAGTACTTC. Its protein is CASSSAGKETQYF. This chain joins TRBV5-5 and TRBJ2-5; TRBD2 agrees at 7 bases. J gave up 3 bases and V 3 bases, and 2 bases lay outside the gene matches. The CDR3 has 13 amino acids. Germline V lookup: CDR1 SGHKS, CDR2 YYEKEE (reference sequence).